The next 8 T cell receptor beta chains were all read from a single sample in a study of blood T cell repertoires in COVID-19. Produced via immunoSEQ multiplex PCR; TCRdb's table is partial and in-frame only. This sample has around 310,000 clones; roughly 90% occur once, and the top ten carry about 9.5%. The material sequenced was PBMCs or T cells enriched from blood (not recorded which). All receptors derive from a woman between 40 and 50 years old who had recovered from COVID-19.

This chain uses TRBV7-2 with TRBJ2-7; TRBD2 matches at 10 bases. V shed 6 bases and J 3 bases; nucleotides not matched to a gene: 8. Germline CDR1 SGHTA, CDR2 FQGNSA. This CDR3 has 15 amino acids. The CDR3 DNA is TGTGCCAGCAGAAGTCTAGCGGGAGATCTCTACGAGCAGTACTTC. It is translated as CASRSLAGDLYEQYF.

The rearrangement uses TRBV7-6 and TRBJ2-5; D call uncertain. This CDR3 contains 13 residues. Trimming removed 2 bases at V and 7 bases at J, with 11 bases between. Germline assignment: CDR1 SGHVS and CDR2 FNYEAQ. CDR3 protein: CASSLMPGGTQYF. CDR3 coding DNA: TGTGCCAGCAGCTTAATGCCTGGCGGGACCCAGTACTTC.

CDR3 DNA sequence: TGCAGCGTGCGACAGGGAGGTCAGCCCCAGCATTTT. Translating it yields CSVRQGGQPQHF. The rearrangement uses TRBV29-1 and TRBJ1-5; 7 bases line up with TRBD1. The CDR3 extends over 12 amino acids. J lost 6 bases, V lost 6 bases, and 5 bases had no gene match. Germline V gene lookup returns CDR1 SQVTM and CDR2 ANQGSEA.

In this sample, this clone turned up a few times. The DNA for the CDR3 is TGTGCCAGCAGCCCCCTAGGGGGACGGGAGACCCAGTACTTC. Translating it yields CASSPLGGRETQYF. V and J are TRBV3-1 (or the pseudogene TRBV3-2) and TRBJ2-5, with a tentative D call TRBD1 (6 bases). Trimming took off 4 bases at V and 5 bases at J, with 14 bases between the two ends. Germline CDR1 reads LGHDT; CDR2 reads YNNKEL (reference sequence). This CDR3 comprises 14 residues.

The chain has TRBV5-1 and TRBJ2-7; TRBD2 is a possible D gene (6 bases). V was trimmed by 5 bases and J by 3 bases, leaving 15 bases between them. The CDR3 runs 14 residues. Germline CDR1 SGHRS, CDR2 YFSETQ. The CDR3 sequence: CASRRSGGNYEQYF. The CDR3 region has the DNA TGCGCCAGCAGGAGATCCGGGGGTAACTACGAGCAGTACTTC.

This clone was counted once. V is TRBV3-1 (or the pseudogene TRBV3-2) and J is TRBJ2-5; possible D gene TRBD1, 7 bases. This CDR3 region has 14 residues. Between the trimmed V and J ends, which lost 4 bases and 5 bases, there was a span of 14 bases. Germline V lookup: CDR1 LGHDT, CDR2 YNNKEL (reference sequence). CDR3 sequence: CASSLGSGGETQYF. In nucleotides, the CDR3 is TGTGCCAGCAGCCTGGGTTCAGGGGGGGAGACCCAGTACTTC.

Only a few counts were recorded for this clone. The chain couples TRBV11-2 to TRBJ2-1, with D possibly TRBD1 on 6 matching bases. Germline-derived CDR1 and CDR2 are SGHAT and FQNNGV. V shed 9 bases and J shed 7 bases, with 10 bases lying between them. The CDR3 consists of 11 residues. DNA of the CDR3: TGTGCCAGGGGGGCCCGGAATGAGCAGTTCTTC. It codes for CARGARNEQFF.

The chain recombines TRBV4-1 with TRBJ2-7; 7 bases map to TRBD1. CDR3 length: 15 residues. Germline V lookup: CDR1 MGHRA, CDR2 YSYEKL. The V gene end was trimmed by 4 bases and the J gene end by 2 bases; junction bases not matched to a gene: 8. CDR3 loop: CASSLRDSRPYEQYF. As DNA, the CDR3 is TGCGCCAGCAGCCTCAGGGACAGTCGACCCTACGAGCAGTACTTC.